Below, 27 T cell receptor beta chains from the same sample are listed, as sequenced in a study of cytomegalovirus exposure and HLA in healthy donors. The PCR made use of 60 Vbeta and 13 Jbeta primers. Measured with immunoSEQ multiplex PCR; TCRdb has only the in-frame clones, and not every one. The data show some 110,000 clones, around 77% seen once. Input material: PBMCs. These receptors all come from a woman in her thirties or forties in good health and CMV-seropositive.

This clone was counted only a few times. The rearrangement uses TRBV19 and TRBJ2-6, with TRBD1 identical over 8 bases. There are 16 residues in the CDR3. After removal of 4 bases from V and 1 base from J, the junction contained 3 bases not matched to a gene. Per germline, CDR1 LNHDA and CDR2 SQIVND (reference sequence). CDR3 sequence: CASSTYRGSGANVLTF. DNA for the CDR3: TGTGCCAGTAGTACCTACAGGGGGTCTGGGGCCAACGTCCTGACTTTC.

On this clone itself: This same CDR3 is encoded by further DNA sequences in the sample. CDR3 protein: CASSPTLAGEAVEQFF. The CDR3 bases are TGCGCCAGCAGCCCGACACTAGCGGGAGAGGCGGTTGAGCAGTTCTTC. This chain connects TRBV5-1 to TRBJ2-1; 11 bases map to TRBD2. From germline, CDR1 is SGHRS and CDR2 YFSETQ. After removal of 4 bases from V and 9 bases from J, the junction contained 12 bases not matched to a gene. The CDR3 has 16 residues.

This rearrangement joins TRBV5-6 to TRBJ2-1; 8 bases are shared with TRBD2. The CDR3 consists of 17 residues. The ends lost 0 bases at V and 7 bases at J; junction bases unmatched: 12. In germline, CDR1 is SGHDT, CDR2 YYEEEE. CDR3 sequence (DNA): TGTGCCAGCAGCTTGGGTCCCCCAGCGGGAGCGGGGAATGAGCAGTTCTTC. Amino acid sequence: CASSLGPPAGAGNEQFF.

This chain joins TRBV5-4 and TRBJ2-7; D call uncertain. Deletions cut 0 bases from V and 0 bases from J, with 10 bases between. The CDR3 contains 15 residues. Germline V gives CDR1 SGHNT, CDR2 YYREEE (reference sequence). CDR3 loop: CASSLVGGSSYEQYF. DNA for the CDR3: TGTGCCAGCAGCTTGGTAGGCGGCAGCTCCTACGAGCAGTACTTC.

This clone has at least ten counts. The V gene is TRBV29-1, the J gene TRBJ1-3, with unresolved D. V lost 4 bases and J lost 4, with 5 bases in between. Germline CDR1 reads SQVTM; CDR2 reads ANQGSEA. This CDR3 is 11 amino acids long. The CDR3 here is CSVGGGNTIYF. CDR3 sequence (DNA): TGCAGCGTTGGAGGAGGAAACACCATATATTTT.

CDR3 loop: CASSFAGLNYEQYF. The DNA of the CDR3 is TGTGCCAGCAGTTTCGCGGGACTGAACTACGAGCAGTACTTC. V gene TRBV27 combines with J gene TRBJ2-7; D is perhaps TRBD2 (6 bases). This CDR3 comprises 14 residues. Deletions cut 3 bases from V and 3 bases from J, with 12 bases between. Germline V gene data show CDR1 as MNHEY and CDR2 as SMNVEV (reference sequence).

A note on this clone: The same CDR3 is also encoded by other DNA sequences in this sample. V usage is TRBV5-4 and J usage is TRBJ2-2; 7 positions agree with TRBD1. The length of the CDR3 is 17 residues. Germline assignment: CDR1 SGHNT and CDR2 YYREEE (reference sequence). V lost 6 bases, J lost 4 bases, and 15 bases stayed unmatched. CDR3 loop: CASTSGRTGPATGELFF. CDR3 nucleotides: TGTGCCAGCACCTCGGGCCGGACAGGCCCCGCCACCGGGGAGCTGTTTTTT.

DNA of the CDR3: TGTGCCAGCAGTTACGGAGGGGACAGCGAAGCTTTCTTT. The encoded protein is CASSYGGDSEAFF. V gene TRBV6-5 combines with J gene TRBJ1-1; 7 bases align to TRBD1. The CDR3 runs 13 residues. J was trimmed by 8 bases and V by 2 bases; bases with no gene match: 5. Germline V gene sequence: CDR1 MNHEY, CDR2 SVGAGI.

The chain joins TRBV19 to TRBJ1-1; perhaps TRBD1 as D (5 bases). V was shortened by 2 bases and J by 8 bases, with 15 bases between the two germline ends. Germline V lookup: CDR1 LNHDA, CDR2 SQIVND (reference sequence). The CDR3 extends over 14 amino acids. The CDR3 DNA is TGTGCCAGTAGTATAACAGGAACGCTGGGAGAAGCTTTCTTT. Translated, it gives CASSITGTLGEAFF.

The rearrangement links TRBV27 to TRBJ2-3; possibly TRBD2 for D (6 bases). Germline V gives CDR1 MNHEY, CDR2 SMNVEV (reference sequence). Trimming removed 7 bases from V and 0 bases from J, with 17 bases in between. This CDR3 region has 16 residues. This CDR3 reads CASTRRAEPSTDTQYF. Here the CDR3 DNA reads TGTGCCAGCACCAGGAGGGCAGAACCTAGCACAGATACGCAGTATTTT.

The V gene is TRBV28, the J gene TRBJ1-5, with D possibly matching TRBD1 (5 bases). The length of the CDR3 is 12 residues. V dropped 5 bases and J dropped 9 bases, with 11 bases sitting between them. Germline lookup yields CDR1 MDHEN and CDR2 SYDVKM. Here the CDR3 reads CASSDSARPQHF. CDR3 nucleotide sequence: TGTGCCAGCAGTGACAGCGCGCGGCCCCAGCATTTT.

With regard to this clone: The sample holds other DNA sequences that translate to the same CDR3. This chain joins TRBV7-9 and TRBJ2-1; D not certain. Trimming took 3 bases from V and 7 from J, leaving 16 bases between them. The CDR3 runs to 15 residues. Germline assignment: CDR1 SEHNR and CDR2 FQNEAQ (reference sequence). This CDR3 reads CASSFSGLPSNEQFF. The CDR3 DNA reads as TGTGCCAGCAGCTTTTCAGGATTACCCTCTAATGAGCAGTTCTTC.

The rearrangement joins TRBV2 to TRBJ1-2; D is ambiguous. Germline V gene lookup returns CDR1 SNHLY and CDR2 FYNNEI. V lost 0 bases, J lost 4 bases, and 9 bases lay in between. This CDR3 region has 14 residues. CDR3 coding DNA: TGTGCCAGCAGTGAAGCCGTGGGCGCCTATGGCTACACCTTC. It specifies CASSEAVGAYGYTF.

The chain employs TRBV15 and TRBJ2-3, with 12 bases aligning to TRBD2. Trimming cost V 0 bases and J 0 bases; bases outside gene matches: 4. CDR1 and CDR2 from the germline V gene are LNHNV and YYDKDF (reference sequence). CDR3 length: 18 amino acids. The CDR3 nucleotides read TGTGCCACCAGCAGAGATCGGACTAGCGGGACTAGCACAGATACGCAGTATTTT. Translation: CATSRDRTSGTSTDTQYF.

The table lists this clone with a few counts. This rearrangement joins TRBV14 to TRBJ2-2, with a tentative D call TRBD2 (6 bases). The CDR3 totals 15 residues. V shed 2 bases and J shed 7 bases, with 14 bases lying between them. The germline V gene has CDR1 SGHDN and CDR2 FVKESK. This chain's CDR3 is CASSQRRGLDGELFF. Written as DNA, the CDR3 is TGTGCCAGCAGCCAACGCCGGGGACTTGACGGGGAGCTGTTTTTT.

The V call is TRBV18, the J call TRBJ1-2; D gene ambiguous. The V end was cut by 1 base, the J end by 3 bases, with 12 bases between. This CDR3 has 15 amino acids. Germline CDR1 reads KGHSH; CDR2 reads LQKENI. Here the CDR3 reads CASSPLQEVYYGYTF. The CDR3 DNA follows: TGTGCCAGCTCACCACTGCAGGAGGTATACTATGGCTACACCTTC.

This clone was counted between two and nine times. The CDR3 reads CASSFETGRNTEAFF. Written as DNA, the CDR3 is TGCGCCAGCAGCTTCGAGACAGGGAGGAACACTGAAGCTTTCTTT. J is TRBJ1-1 and V is TRBV5-1, with TRBD1 matching 7 bases. After removal of 2 bases from V and 1 base from J, the junction contained 5 bases not matched to a gene. The CDR3 is 15 amino acids. In germline, CDR1 is SGHRS, CDR2 YFSETQ.

V and J are TRBV28 and TRBJ1-2, with 7 bases fitting TRBD1. This CDR3 has 14 amino acids. Trimming removed 6 bases from V and 2 bases from J; junction bases left unmatched: 6. Germline CDR1 reads MDHEN; CDR2 reads SYDVKM. This chain's CDR3 is CASSSGTENYGYTF. The CDR3 DNA follows: TGTGCCAGCAGCTCCGGGACAGAGAACTATGGCTACACCTTC.

The CDR3 nucleotides read TGTGCCAGCTCCTCGGACATAACCAACACCATATATTTT. Its translation is CASSSDITNTIYF. The chain uses TRBV2 and TRBJ1-3, with TRBD1 as a possible D gene (5 bases). Trimming stripped 8 bases from V and 7 bases from J, with 15 bases between. Germline CDR1 SNHLY, CDR2 FYNNEI. CDR3 size: 13 residues.

V is TRBV19 and J is TRBJ1-5, with 9 bases that match TRBD1. This CDR3 is built from 16 residues. J lost 4 bases, V lost 5 bases, and 9 bases had no gene match. Germline CDR1 is LNHDA and CDR2 is SQIVND (reference sequence). DNA for the CDR3: TGTGCCAGTAGTCTACAGGACAGGGGTAGGAATCAGCCCCAGCATTTT. This gives the protein CASSLQDRGRNQPQHF.

The rearrangement joins TRBV13 to TRBJ2-5; D may be TRBD2 (5 bases). The CDR3 has 14 amino acids. V was clipped by 4 bases and J by 5 bases, with 14 bases between them. The V gene's germline CDR1 is PRHDT and CDR2 FYEKMQ (reference sequence). CDR3 DNA sequence: TGTGCCAGCAGCTCACCGCTGGGAGAGGAGACCCAGTACTTC. It encodes CASSSPLGEETQYF.

The genes are TRBV7-2 and TRBJ1-3, with D uncertain. Germline-derived CDR1 and CDR2 are SGHTA and FQGNSA. The length of the CDR3 is 17 residues. The V gene lost 5 bases and the J gene lost 4 bases, with 21 bases spanning the gap. CDR3 coding DNA: TGTGCCAGCAGCCCCCCCTACGCCTTGAGTACCGGAAACACCATATATTTT. Its protein product is CASSPPYALSTGNTIYF.

The V and J genes are TRBV4-1 and TRBJ2-7, with a possible D match to TRBD2 (5 bases). Germline V gives CDR1 MGHRA, CDR2 YSYEKL. This CDR3 contains 15 residues. Trimming removed 3 bases from V and 3 bases from J, with 15 bases in between. The CDR3 coding sequence is TGCGCCAGCAGCCACCCCCCTCGAGGACTCTACGAGCAGTACTTC. Protein: CASSHPPRGLYEQYF.

The rearrangement links TRBV5-1 to TRBJ1-4; 10 bases are a match to TRBD1. Germline CDR1 is SGHRS and CDR2 is YFSETQ. This CDR3 has 14 amino acids. V lost 4 bases to trimming and J lost 6 bases; unmatched junction nucleotides: 3. CDR3: CASSRDRGYEKLFF. The CDR3 coding sequence is TGCGCCAGCAGCCGGGACAGGGGTTATGAAAAACTGTTTTTT. Looking up the rest from reference TRBV5-1 and TRBJ1-4 gives the full variable domain: KAGVTQTPRYLIKTRGQQVTLSCSPISGHRSVSWYQQTPGQGLQFLFEYFSETQRNKGNFPGRFSGRQFSNSRSEMNVSTLELGDSALYLCASSRDRGYEKLFFGSGTQLSVL.

The V call is TRBV10-3, the J call TRBJ2-7; D is possibly TRBD1 (8 bases). The germline V gene has CDR1 ENHRY and CDR2 SYGVKD. V lost 8 bases and J 5 bases, leaving 16 bases between the germline ends. This CDR3 is built from 13 residues. The CDR3 loop is CAIAWTGRDEQYF. In DNA, the CDR3 is TGTGCCATCGCCTGGACAGGGAGGGACGAGCAGTACTTC.

This clone appeared once. V is TRBV6-1 and J is TRBJ1-3, with TRBD1 matching over 7 bases. The CDR3 sequence is 12 residues long. The ends lost 10 bases at V and 4 bases at J; junction bases unmatched: 4. The germline V gene has CDR1 MNHNS and CDR2 SASEGT. The DNA of the CDR3 is TGTGCCACCCGGGACAGCGGAAACACCATATATTTT. Encoded protein: CATRDSGNTIYF.

The chain couples TRBV4-2 to TRBJ2-2, with D possibly being TRBD2 (6 bases). V lost 1 base to trimming and J lost 2 bases, with 11 bases between them. There are 16 residues in the CDR3. Germline CDR1 LGHNA, CDR2 YNFKEQ. The chain's CDR3 is CASSQVLAYNTGELFF. DNA for the CDR3: TGTGCCAGCAGCCAAGTGCTAGCGTACAACACCGGGGAGCTGTTTTTT.